This T cell receptor beta chain stems from a study of shared clonotypes between healthy human individuals. Whole-study findings and limits: Rarefaction showed that sequencing of sorted subsets was incomplete (despite large depth). In a few donors, around 4.8% of naive CD4 clonotypes appeared in common. It was the few donors that limited the genetic and exposure-history diversity represented.

The authors divided CD4+ cells into CD45RA+ naive and CD45RA-negative memory subsets. Trimming removed 5 bases at V and 6 bases at J, with 14 bases between. This CDR3 has 14 residues. Germline V gene sequence: CDR1 MNHNS, CDR2 SASEGT. A few counts support this clone. Its matching antigen is unknown. Method: immunoSEQ multiplex PCR; TCRdb's copy keeps in-frame clones and lacks some. The data contain millions of clones, approximately 94% of them seen just once; the ten biggest clones take up roughly 0.14%. This clonotype was sampled from a man younger than 30 in good health. The chain employs TRBV6-1 and TRBJ1-5, with a possible D match to TRBD1 (6 bases). Specimen: naive CD4+ T cells sorted from blood. As to subset: CD45RA+ positively selected. CDR3 sequence reads: CASSSTGKAQPQHF. The CDR3 coding sequence is TGTGCCAGCAGTTCAACAGGGAAGGCTCAGCCCCAGCATTTT.